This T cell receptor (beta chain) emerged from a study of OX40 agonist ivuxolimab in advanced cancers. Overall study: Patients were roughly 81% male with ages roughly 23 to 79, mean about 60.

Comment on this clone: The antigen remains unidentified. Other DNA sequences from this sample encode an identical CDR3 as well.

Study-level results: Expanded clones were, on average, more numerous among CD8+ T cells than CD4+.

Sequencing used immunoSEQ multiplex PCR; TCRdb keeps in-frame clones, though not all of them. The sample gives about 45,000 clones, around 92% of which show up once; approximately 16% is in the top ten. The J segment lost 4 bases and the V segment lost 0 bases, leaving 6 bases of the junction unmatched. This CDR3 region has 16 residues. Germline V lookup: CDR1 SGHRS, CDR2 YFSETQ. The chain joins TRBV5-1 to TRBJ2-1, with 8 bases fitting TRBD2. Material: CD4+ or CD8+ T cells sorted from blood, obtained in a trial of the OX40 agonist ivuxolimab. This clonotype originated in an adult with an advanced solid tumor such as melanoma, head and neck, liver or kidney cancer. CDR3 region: CASSLAAGGPYNEQFF. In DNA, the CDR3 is TGCGCCAGCAGCTTGGCCGCGGGGGGACCTTACAATGAGCAGTTCTTC.